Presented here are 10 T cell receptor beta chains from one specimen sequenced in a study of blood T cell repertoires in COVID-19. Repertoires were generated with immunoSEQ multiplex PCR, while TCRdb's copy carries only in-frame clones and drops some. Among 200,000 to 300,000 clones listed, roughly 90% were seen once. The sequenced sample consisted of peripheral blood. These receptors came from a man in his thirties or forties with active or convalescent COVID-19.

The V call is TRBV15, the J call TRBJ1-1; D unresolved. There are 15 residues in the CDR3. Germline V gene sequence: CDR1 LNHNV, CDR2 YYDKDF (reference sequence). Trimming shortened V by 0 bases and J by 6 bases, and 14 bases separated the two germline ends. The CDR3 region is CATSRDDITQSEAFF. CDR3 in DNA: TGTGCCACCAGCAGAGATGACATAACCCAATCTGAAGCTTTCTTT.

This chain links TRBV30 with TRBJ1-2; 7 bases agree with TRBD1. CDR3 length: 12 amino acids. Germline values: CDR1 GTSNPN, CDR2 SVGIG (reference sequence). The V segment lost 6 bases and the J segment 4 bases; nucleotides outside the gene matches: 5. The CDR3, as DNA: TGTGCCTGCCGGGACAGAGGCTATGGCTACACCTTC. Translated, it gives CACRDRGYGYTF.

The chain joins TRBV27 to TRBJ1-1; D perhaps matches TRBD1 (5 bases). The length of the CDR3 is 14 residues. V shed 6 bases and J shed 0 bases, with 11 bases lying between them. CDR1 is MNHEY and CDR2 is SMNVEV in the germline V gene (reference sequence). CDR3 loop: CASSPRGLNTEAFF. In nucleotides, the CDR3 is TGTGCCAGCAGCCCTAGGGGTTTGAACACTGAAGCTTTCTTT.

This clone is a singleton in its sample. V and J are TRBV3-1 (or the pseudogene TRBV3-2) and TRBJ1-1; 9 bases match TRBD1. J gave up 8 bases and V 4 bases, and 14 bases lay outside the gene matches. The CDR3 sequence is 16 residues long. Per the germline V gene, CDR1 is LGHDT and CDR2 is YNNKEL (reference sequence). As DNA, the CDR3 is TGTGCCAGCAGCCCGCCGGGACAGGGCCCGGGAACAGAAGCTTTCTTT. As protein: CASSPPGQGPGTEAFF.

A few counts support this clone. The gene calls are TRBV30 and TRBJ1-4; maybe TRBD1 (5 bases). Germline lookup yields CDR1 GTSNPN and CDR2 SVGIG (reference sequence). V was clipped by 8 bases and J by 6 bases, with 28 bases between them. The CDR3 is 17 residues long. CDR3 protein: CARSGESSRAGYEKLFF. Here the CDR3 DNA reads TGTGCCCGGTCGGGGGAGAGCTCGAGGGCCGGTTATGAAAAACTGTTTTTT.

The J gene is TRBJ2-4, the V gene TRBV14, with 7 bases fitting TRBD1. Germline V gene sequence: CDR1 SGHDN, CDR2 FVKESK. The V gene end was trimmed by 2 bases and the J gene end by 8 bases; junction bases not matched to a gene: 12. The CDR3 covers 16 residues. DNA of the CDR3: TGTGCCAGCAGCCAACAGAAACAGGGGCTCCAAGACATTCAGTACTTC. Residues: CASSQQKQGLQDIQYF.

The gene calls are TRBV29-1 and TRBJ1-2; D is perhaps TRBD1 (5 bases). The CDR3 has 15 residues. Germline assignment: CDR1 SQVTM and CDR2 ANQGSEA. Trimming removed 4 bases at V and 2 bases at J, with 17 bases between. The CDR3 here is CSVGTPDSSNYGYTF. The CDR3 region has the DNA TGCAGCGTTGGGACCCCCGACAGCTCGAACTATGGCTACACCTTC.

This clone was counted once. This chain's CDR3 is CASRAGTLYGYTF. The CDR3 DNA sequence: TGTGCCAGCAGGGCCGGGACACTATATGGCTACACCTTC. The rearrangement links TRBV27 to TRBJ1-2, with D perhaps TRBD1 (6 bases). Germline V CDR1 and CDR2: MNHEY, SMNVEV (reference sequence). The CDR3 is 13 residues long. The ends were cut back, 6 bases at V and 5 bases at J, with 13 bases in the middle.

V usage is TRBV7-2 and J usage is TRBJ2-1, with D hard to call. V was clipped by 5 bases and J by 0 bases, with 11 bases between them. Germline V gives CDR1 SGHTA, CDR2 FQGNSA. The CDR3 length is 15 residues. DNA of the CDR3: TGTGCCAGCAGCCCAAACAGAAACTCCTACAATGAGCAGTTCTTC. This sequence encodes CASSPNRNSYNEQFF.

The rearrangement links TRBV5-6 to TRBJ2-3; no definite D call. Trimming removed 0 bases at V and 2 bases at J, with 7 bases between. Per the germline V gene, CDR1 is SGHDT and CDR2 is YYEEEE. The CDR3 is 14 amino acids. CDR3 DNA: TGTGCCAGCAGCTTGGGAGGCTACACAGATACGCAGTATTTT. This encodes CASSLGGYTDTQYF.